The 3 T cell receptor beta chains reported below all come from one sample, sequenced in a study of cytomegalovirus exposure and HLA in healthy donors. PCR involved 60 Vbeta and 13 Jbeta primers. Profiling relied on immunoSEQ multiplex PCR, and the TCRdb table lists in-frame clones only, not all of them. Among 150,000 or so clones, 70% to 80% were seen once, and the ten largest hold under 2.5%. The specimen was PBMCs. These receptors were obtained from a man in his fifties in good health and CMV-seropositive.

V usage is TRBV5-4 and J usage is TRBJ2-7, with 8 bases that match TRBD1. The V gene end was trimmed by 4 bases and the J gene end by 3 bases; junction bases not matched to a gene: 9. The length of the CDR3 is 15 residues. Germline CDR1 SGHNT, CDR2 YYREEE (reference sequence). CDR3 DNA: TGTGCCAGCAGCGGGGACTCCAGGGGGCACTACGAGCAGTACTTC. Translation: CASSGDSRGHYEQYF.

This clone was seen just once. This chain joins TRBV10-2 and TRBJ1-2, with 7 nucleotides matching TRBD1. Germline CDR1 WSHSY, CDR2 SAAADI. The trim removed 10 bases at V and 2 bases at J, leaving 4 bases unmatched. The CDR3 totals 12 residues. CDR3 sequence reads: CATLGQNYGYTF. CDR3 bases: TGCGCCACCTTGGGACAGAACTATGGCTACACCTTC.

The chain uses TRBV5-8 and TRBJ1-2, with a tentative D call TRBD1 (5 bases). In germline, CDR1 is SGHTS, CDR2 YDEGEE. Trimming stripped 5 bases from V and 4 bases from J, with 18 bases between. The CDR3 covers 15 residues. CDR3 loop: CASSPGKGHPYGYTF. The CDR3 coding sequence is TGTGCCAGCAGTCCAGGGAAAGGGCACCCCTATGGCTACACCTTC.